This T cell receptor beta chain was recovered during a study of blood T cells in healthy people across ages. Whole-study findings and limits: Measured against age, TCR beta diversity per million T cells decreased in a roughly linear manner.

Points on this clonotype: Its antigen is not identified.

Donors were systemically healthy Caucasian individuals from Russia aged about 6 to 100 years. Donors each provided roughly 11 milliliters of peripheral blood. The second PCR ran roughly 6 to 11 cycles with a sample-barcoded 5' primer and J-beta primers. TCRdb passed the 5' RACE reads through MiXCR, listing each CDR3 protein once. The table includes around 1,900,000 distinct CDR3 sequences, about two fifths detected once. Germline V lookup: CDR1 DFQATT, CDR2 SNEGSKA (reference sequence). The trim removed 5 bases at V and 4 bases at J, leaving 6 bases unmatched. The length of the CDR3 is 16 residues. The sequence was obtained from a human donor in good health. V usage is TRBV20-1 and J usage is TRBJ2-1; 15 nucleotides agree with TRBD2. Material: blood. The CDR3 protein is CSALGGLAGGYNEQFF. DNA of the CDR3: TGCAGTGCTTTGGGGGGACTAGCGGGGGGTTACAATGAGCAGTTCTTC.